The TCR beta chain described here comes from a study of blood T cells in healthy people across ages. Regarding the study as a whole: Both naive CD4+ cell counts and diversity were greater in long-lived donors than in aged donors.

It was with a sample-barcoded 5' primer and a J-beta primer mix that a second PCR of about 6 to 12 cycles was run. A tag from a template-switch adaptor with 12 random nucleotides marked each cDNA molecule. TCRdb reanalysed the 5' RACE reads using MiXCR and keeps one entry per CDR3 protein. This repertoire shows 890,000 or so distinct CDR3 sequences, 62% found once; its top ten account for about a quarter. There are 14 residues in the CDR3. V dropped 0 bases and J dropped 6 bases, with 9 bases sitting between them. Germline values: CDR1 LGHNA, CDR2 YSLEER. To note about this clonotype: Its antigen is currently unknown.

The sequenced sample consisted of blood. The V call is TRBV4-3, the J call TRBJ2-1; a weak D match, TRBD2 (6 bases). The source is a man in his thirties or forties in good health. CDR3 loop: CASSQDGGTNEQFF. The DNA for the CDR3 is TGCGCCAGCAGCCAAGATGGGGGGACCAATGAGCAGTTCTTC.